This T cell receptor beta chain is from a study of CD8+CD57+ T cells in acquired aplastic anemia. Study-level information: Each DNA sample taken from sorted CD4+ and CD8+ cells came to 2.5 to 4 ug on average.

Germline V gene sequence: CDR1 SNHLY, CDR2 FYNNEI. The V and J ends lost 11 bases and 11 bases respectively, with 15 bases between them. The CDR3 contains 11 residues. Whoever was chosen for sequencing had shown CD8+CD57+ cell expansion by flow cytometry. Prior therapy had not been administered to any patient at the time of blood sampling. CDR3 and TCR beta VDJ profiling relied on genomic DNA as the template. TCRdb itself ran the reads through MiXCR, one entry per CDR3 protein. The table includes 220,000 or so distinct CDR3 sequences, approximately 65% detected once. Input material: sorted CD4+, CD8+, or CD8+CD57+ T cells (not recorded which) from PBMCs. The chain uses TRBV2 and TRBJ1-4; the D gene is possibly TRBD1 (6 bases). This TCR derives from a human donor with aplastic anemia. The CDR3 protein is CAGLSGEKLFF. The DNA for the CDR3 is TGTGCCGGCCTTTCAGGGGAGAAACTGTTTTTT.